Below, 32 T cell receptor beta chains from the same sample are listed, as sequenced in a study of T-cell reconstitution after alpha-beta-depleted transplantation in children. The TCRbeta library incorporated unique molecular identifiers. TCRdb independently ran MiXCR on the PCR reads; one entry per CDR3 protein. The repertoire holds around 96,000 distinct CDR3 sequences, with more than 9% as singletons. The sequences come from PBMCs from the stem cell graft donor, collected from the stem cell graft. Receptors were obtained from a human donor who donated a stem cell graft to a child with inherited bone marrow failure.

A few counts support this clonotype. The gene calls are TRBV5-4 and TRBJ2-7; 8 bases are a match to TRBD1. Germline lookup yields CDR1 SGHNT and CDR2 YYREEE (reference sequence). There are 14 residues in the CDR3. V was clipped by 0 bases and J by 5 bases; unmatched bases: 4. Here the CDR3 reads CASSLGAGGDEQYF. The CDR3 DNA reads TGTGCCAGCAGCTTGGGGGCAGGGGGCGACGAGCAGTACTTC.

There are many counts of this clonotype. The V gene is TRBV19, the J gene TRBJ2-1; D ambiguous. This CDR3 spans 12 amino acids. The V end was cut by 3 bases, the J end by 5 bases, with 5 bases between. Germline CDR1 LNHDA, CDR2 SQIVND (reference sequence). The CDR3 spells CASSIMDNEQFF. The CDR3, as DNA: TGTGCCAGTAGTATCATGGACAATGAGCAGTTCTTC.

This clonotype was seen repeatedly, ten times or more. The chain couples TRBV6-5 to TRBJ1-2, with a tentative D call TRBD1 (5 bases). The CDR3 extends over 13 amino acids. Trimming cost V 3 bases and J 2 bases, with 7 bases left between them. From germline, CDR1 is MNHEY and CDR2 SVGAGI. CDR3 region: CASSYGGNYGYTF. The CDR3 DNA reads TGTGCCAGCAGTTATGGGGGGAACTATGGCTACACCTTC.

The V call is TRBV11-2, the J call TRBJ1-1; D perhaps matches TRBD1 (5 bases). The V end was cut by 4 bases, the J end by 11 bases, with 20 bases between. Looked up from germline, CDR1 is SGHAT and CDR2 is FQNNGV. There are 14 residues in the CDR3. The CDR3 DNA reads TGTGCCAGCAGCTCGATCGACAGCCTAGATTCGGCTTTCTTT. This gives the protein CASSSIDSLDSAFF.

This clonotype was detected many times. V usage is TRBV3-1 and J usage is TRBJ2-1; D is unclear. This CDR3 contains 13 residues. V dropped 1 base and J dropped 5 bases, with 6 bases sitting between them. CDR1 is LGHDT and CDR2 is YNNKEL in the germline V gene (reference sequence). CDR3 DNA sequence: TGTGCCAGCAGCCAAGGGGAAGACAATGAGCAGTTCTTC. The encoded protein is CASSQGEDNEQFF.

This clonotype turned up a few times. This chain joins TRBV7-9 and TRBJ2-7; a weak D match, TRBD1 (6 bases). The CDR3 is 17 amino acids. V lost 5 bases to trimming and J lost 0 bases, with 20 bases between them. Germline loops: CDR1 SEHNR, CDR2 FQNEAQ (reference sequence). CDR3 region: CASSPHPTGSGSYEQYF. CDR3 nucleotide sequence: TGTGCCAGCAGCCCACATCCAACAGGGTCCGGCTCCTACGAGCAGTACTTC.

This sequence joins TRBV6-5 and TRBJ1-1; no clear D gene. This CDR3 spans 13 amino acids. V was shortened by 6 bases and J by 8 bases, with 16 bases between the two germline ends. CDR1 and CDR2 (germline): MNHEY, SVGAGI. CDR3 coding DNA: TGTGCCAGCAGACCTACGTGGAGTGAGGAAGCTTTCTTT. Translating it yields CASRPTWSEEAFF.

This clonotype appeared a few times. The chain employs TRBV7-2 and TRBJ2-7, with 11 bases lining up with TRBD2. Germline CDR1 reads SGHTA; CDR2 reads FQGNSA. This CDR3 is built from 17 residues. V lost 0 bases to trimming and J lost 3 bases; unmatched junction nucleotides: 7. The CDR3 DNA sequence: TGTGCCAGCAGCTTAGCCCGGAGCACTAGCGGGGGCTACGAGCAGTACTTC. Translating gives CASSLARSTSGGYEQYF.

This clonotype was seen ten or more times. The chain employs TRBV28 and TRBJ2-5, with a possible D match to TRBD2 (6 bases). CDR3 length: 14 residues. Trimming took 3 bases from V and 1 from J, leaving 9 bases between them. CDR1 and CDR2 (germline): MDHEN, SYDVKM. The CDR3 DNA sequence: TGTGCCAGCAGTTTTCCCGGGGGCCAAGAGACCCAGTACTTC. Amino acid sequence: CASSFPGGQETQYF.

This clonotype has a count of ten or more. The CDR3 DNA reads TGTGCCATCAGGAACCTAGCGGGGCGGTACAATGAGCAGTTCTTC. Protein: CAIRNLAGRYNEQFF. This chain links TRBV10-3 with TRBJ2-1; 9 bases are a match to TRBD2. The CDR3 length is 15 residues. CDR1 is ENHRY and CDR2 is SYGVKD in the germline V gene. V dropped 6 bases and J dropped 4; count of bases not matched to a gene: 7.

This clonotype came up many times. The chain links TRBV18 to TRBJ1-6; no clear D. This CDR3 has 16 amino acids. V shed 3 bases and J shed 8 bases, with 17 bases lying between them. The germline V gene has CDR1 KGHSH and CDR2 LQKENI. The CDR3 DNA follows: TGTGCCAGCTCACCGCCCGGAAGGGCGAAAGATTCACCCCTCCACTTT. It translates to CASSPPGRAKDSPLHF.

CDR3 sequence (DNA): TGTGCCAGCACCATTAGCGGGGGTAGTATCGATGAGCAGTTCTTC. The encoded protein is CASTISGGSIDEQFF. The rearrangement uses TRBV7-2 and TRBJ2-1, with 9 bases that match TRBD2. The trim removed 7 bases at V and 8 bases at J, leaving 12 bases unmatched. Germline V gene lookup returns CDR1 SGHTA and CDR2 FQGNSA. This CDR3 is built from 15 residues. Filled out from reference TRBV7-2 and TRBJ2-1, the complete variable domain reads GAGVSQSPSNKVTEKGKDVELRCDPISGHTALYWYRQSLGQGLEFLIYFQGNSAPDKSGLPSDRFSAERTGGSVSTLTIQRTQQEDSAVYLCASTISGGSIDEQFFGPGTRLTVL.

This clonotype came up many times. The CDR3 loop reads CASSWRGSGELFF. For the CDR3, the DNA is TGCGCCAGCAGCTGGAGGGGTTCCGGGGAGCTGTTTTTT. The chain carries TRBV5-1 and TRBJ2-2; D may be TRBD2 (6 bases). This CDR3 is built from 13 residues. From germline, CDR1 is SGHRS and CDR2 YFSETQ. The germline V and J ends were trimmed by 3 bases and 6 bases, with 9 bases remaining between them.

This clonotype showed up just a few times. The chain carries TRBV30 and TRBJ2-1, with D possibly TRBD2 on 6 matching bases. The V gene lost 5 bases and the J gene lost 6 bases, with 17 bases spanning the gap. The germline V gene encodes CDR1 GTSNPN and CDR2 SVGIG (reference sequence). This CDR3 has 14 residues. CDR3 nucleotides: TGTGCCTGGTCCGGAGGGCGGGGAGCCAATGAGCAGTTCTTC. Its translation: CAWSGGRGANEQFF.

This clonotype was counted many times. This chain uses TRBV12-3 or TRBV12-4 with TRBJ2-1; 10 bases fit TRBD2. J gave up 12 bases and V 6 bases, and 14 bases lay outside the gene matches. The CDR3 length is 15 residues. The CDR3 sequence: CASRTIAGGTLGQFF. The DNA of the CDR3 is TGTGCCAGCAGAACTATAGCGGGGGGAACTTTGGGGCAGTTCTTC.

This clonotype appeared many times. V gene TRBV5-1 combines with J gene TRBJ2-3, with 8 bases that match TRBD1. Germline values: CDR1 SGHRS, CDR2 YFSETQ. V shed 2 bases and J 4 bases; nucleotides not matched to a gene: 3. The CDR3 extends over 14 amino acids. CDR3 DNA: TGCGCCAGCAGCTTCGACAGGGGCTCAGATACGCAGTATTTT. Its translation is CASSFDRGSDTQYF.

In its sample, this clonotype was seen many times. V usage is TRBV7-2 and J usage is TRBJ2-3, with TRBD2 identical over 10 bases. Germline lookup yields CDR1 SGHTA and CDR2 FQGNSA. This CDR3 contains 16 residues. V trimming: 6 bases; J trimming: 4 bases; junction bases outside the gene matches: 10. In DNA, the CDR3 is TGTGCCAGCAGGGGTGGGCTAGCGGGAGCCTCAGATACGCAGTATTTT. It yields the protein CASRGGLAGASDTQYF.

The genes are TRBV5-1 and TRBJ2-7; D is ambiguous. This CDR3 is built from 14 residues. The V end lost 0 bases, the J end lost 0 bases, and 7 bases lay between the germline ends. Germline CDR1 SGHRS, CDR2 YFSETQ. The CDR3 nucleotides read TGCGCCAGCAGCTTGGCCTTCCTCTCCTACGAGCAGTACTTC. Its translation: CASSLAFLSYEQYF. The full variable domain, completed using reference TRBV5-1 and TRBJ2-7, is KAGVTQTPRYLIKTRGQQVTLSCSPISGHRSVSWYQQTPGQGLQFLFEYFSETQRNKGNFPGRFSGRQFSNSRSEMNVSTLELGDSALYLCASSLAFLSYEQYFGPGTRLTVT.

There are a few counts of this clonotype. This rearrangement joins TRBV5-1 to TRBJ1-5, with 9 bases aligning to TRBD1. The CDR3 has 18 amino acids. Trimming cost V 4 bases and J 4 bases; bases outside gene matches: 15. Germline lookup yields CDR1 SGHRS and CDR2 YFSETQ. The CDR3 loop reads CASSPSRDRERGNQPQHF. As DNA, the CDR3 is TGCGCCAGCAGCCCATCCCGGGACAGGGAAAGGGGGAATCAGCCCCAGCATTTT.

This clonotype has at least ten counts. V usage is TRBV29-1 and J usage is TRBJ2-5; unclear D gene. The V end was cut by 0 bases, the J end by 5 bases, with 10 bases between. In germline, CDR1 is SQVTM, CDR2 ANQGSEA. The CDR3 sequence is 13 residues long. CDR3 sequence: CSVEEGLGETQYF. The DNA of the CDR3 is TGCAGCGTTGAAGAGGGTCTGGGGGAGACCCAGTACTTC.

In this sample, this clonotype turned up many times. The chain is built from TRBV7-3 and TRBJ2-7, with 9 bases lining up with TRBD1. The germline gives CDR1 SGHTA, CDR2 FQGTGA. CDR3 length equals 11 residues. With V trimmed by 3 bases and J by 12 bases, 3 bases remained unmatched. The CDR3 sequence: CASSLDRGAYF. CDR3 DNA sequence: TGTGCCAGCAGCTTGGACAGGGGAGCGTACTTC.

This rearrangement joins TRBV7-9 to TRBJ2-1, with a tentative D call TRBD1 (6 bases). Germline CDR1 and CDR2: SEHNR and FQNEAQ (reference sequence). CDR3 size: 15 residues. Trimming left V 5 bases short and J 9 bases short, with 20 bases between. This chain's CDR3 is CASSVDRLNWGEQFF. DNA for the CDR3: TGTGCCAGCAGCGTAGACAGGCTAAATTGGGGTGAGCAGTTCTTC.

This clonotype was seen repeatedly, ten times or more. The V gene is TRBV5-1, the J gene TRBJ1-1; TRBD1 is a possible D gene (6 bases). Germline CDR1 SGHRS, CDR2 YFSETQ. This CDR3 has 15 amino acids. Trimming left V 4 bases short and J 0 bases short, with 13 bases between. CDR3 in DNA: TGCGCCAGCAGCCCAGGACAGTTTATGAACACTGAAGCTTTCTTT. This gives the protein CASSPGQFMNTEAFF.

This clonotype has at least ten counts. The rearrangement uses TRBV2 and TRBJ2-1, with D uncertain. Germline V gene sequence: CDR1 SNHLY, CDR2 FYNNEI. V was pared by 3 bases and J by 4 bases, with 7 bases between. This CDR3 is built from 13 residues. The DNA of the CDR3 is TGTGCCAGCAGTGACAGTGTATACAATGAGCAGTTCTTC. It translates to CASSDSVYNEQFF.

This clonotype was counted many times. V is TRBV7-9 and J is TRBJ1-5, with D perhaps TRBD1 (6 bases). The V end lost 5 bases, the J end lost 1 base, and 9 bases lay between the germline ends. The length of the CDR3 is 14 residues. Germline values: CDR1 SEHNR, CDR2 FQNEAQ (reference sequence). In DNA, the CDR3 is TGTGCCAGCAGCGCGGGGGGCAGCAATCAGCCCCAGCATTTT. This gives the protein CASSAGGSNQPQHF.

The V and J genes are TRBV2 and TRBJ1-5; no firm D call. Germline V lookup: CDR1 SNHLY, CDR2 FYNNEI. V lost 4 bases, J lost 2 bases, and 9 bases lay in between. The CDR3 is 14 amino acids. In nucleotides, the CDR3 is TGTGCCAGCAGTGGGGTGGCAGGCAATCAGCCCCAGCATTTT. Translated, it gives CASSGVAGNQPQHF.

This clonotype was seen ten or more times. This chain links TRBV5-1 with TRBJ2-7; D perhaps matches TRBD1 (6 bases). The CDR3 has 15 amino acids. With 4 bases removed from V and 2 bases from J, the gap between germline ends came to 16 bases. Germline values: CDR1 SGHRS, CDR2 YFSETQ. Here the CDR3 DNA reads TGCGCCAGCAGCCAGGGACACCCTACCCCCTACGAGCAGTACTTC. This encodes CASSQGHPTPYEQYF.

This clonotype was observed at least ten times. The chain carries TRBV20-1 and TRBJ2-3; TRBD2 agrees at 8 bases. CDR1 is DFQATT, CDR2 SNEGSKA, per germline (reference sequence). With 1 base clipped from V and 2 bases from J, the junction kept 5 bases outside the gene matches. CDR3 length equals 15 residues. The CDR3 loop is CSARGPGGFTDTQYF. As DNA, the CDR3 is TGCAGTGCTAGAGGGCCGGGGGGGTTCACAGATACGCAGTATTTT.

This clonotype was counted ten times or more. The CDR3 spells CASSLGQASGNTIYF. The CDR3 nucleotides read TGCGCCAGCAGCCTAGGACAGGCCTCTGGAAACACCATATATTTT. The V and J genes are TRBV5-1 and TRBJ1-3; TRBD1 aligns across 7 bases. Germline assignment: CDR1 SGHRS and CDR2 YFSETQ. J gave up 0 bases and V 4 bases, and 4 bases lay outside the gene matches. The CDR3 spans 15 residues.

This sequence joins TRBV6-2 or TRBV6-3 and TRBJ2-7, with no clear D. Germline V gene data show CDR1 as MNHEY and CDR2 as SVGEGT. The V end lost 7 bases, the J end lost 2 bases, and 18 bases lay between the germline ends. The CDR3 covers 15 residues. CDR3 residues: CASTGLAENTYEQYF. The CDR3 DNA is TGTGCCAGCACCGGGCTTGCGGAGAACACCTACGAGCAGTACTTC.

This clonotype was recorded at least ten times. The chain couples TRBV24-1 to TRBJ1-1; tentative D call: TRBD1 (5 bases). CDR1 is KGHDR and CDR2 is SFDVKD in the germline V gene. The CDR3 has 18 amino acids. Trimming took 1 base from V and 1 from J, leaving 18 bases between them. The chain's CDR3 is CATSDLTEGKDANTEAFF. The CDR3 nucleotides read TGTGCCACCAGTGATTTAACGGAGGGGAAAGACGCGAACACTGAAGCTTTCTTT.

This clonotype occurred many times. The V and J genes are TRBV10-3 and TRBJ1-5; TRBD1 is a possible D gene (5 bases). The CDR3 contains 15 residues. The germline gives CDR1 ENHRY, CDR2 SYGVKD. Trimming cost V 8 bases and J 8 bases, with 22 bases left between them. CDR3 protein: CAISRGDPGSEPQHF. DNA for the CDR3: TGTGCCATCTCCCGGGGGGATCCCGGAAGTGAGCCCCAGCATTTT.